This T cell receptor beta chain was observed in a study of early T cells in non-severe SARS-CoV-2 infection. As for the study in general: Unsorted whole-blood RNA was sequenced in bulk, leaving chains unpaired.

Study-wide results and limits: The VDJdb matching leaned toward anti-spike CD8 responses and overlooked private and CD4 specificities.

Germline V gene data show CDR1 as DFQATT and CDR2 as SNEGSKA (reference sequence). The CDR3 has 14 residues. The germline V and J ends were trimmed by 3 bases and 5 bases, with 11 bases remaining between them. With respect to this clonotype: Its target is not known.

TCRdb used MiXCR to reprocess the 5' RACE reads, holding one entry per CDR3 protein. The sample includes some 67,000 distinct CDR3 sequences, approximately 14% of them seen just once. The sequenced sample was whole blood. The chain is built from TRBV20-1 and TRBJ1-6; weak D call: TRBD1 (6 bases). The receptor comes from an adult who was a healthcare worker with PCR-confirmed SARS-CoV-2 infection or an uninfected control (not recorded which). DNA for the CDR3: TGCAGTGCTAGTGGGGGACAAGATAATTCACCCCTCCACTTT. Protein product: CSASGGQDNSPLHF.